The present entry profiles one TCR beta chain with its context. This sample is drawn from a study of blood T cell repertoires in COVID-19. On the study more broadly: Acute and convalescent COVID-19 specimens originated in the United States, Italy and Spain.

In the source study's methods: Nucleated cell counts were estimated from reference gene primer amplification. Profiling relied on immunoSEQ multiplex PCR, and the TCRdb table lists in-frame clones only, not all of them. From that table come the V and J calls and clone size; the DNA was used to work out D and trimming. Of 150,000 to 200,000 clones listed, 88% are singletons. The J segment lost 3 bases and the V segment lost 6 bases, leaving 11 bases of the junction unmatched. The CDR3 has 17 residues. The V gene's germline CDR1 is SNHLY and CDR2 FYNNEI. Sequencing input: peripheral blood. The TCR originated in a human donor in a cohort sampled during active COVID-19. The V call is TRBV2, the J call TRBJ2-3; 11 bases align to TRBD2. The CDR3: CASSKSSTSGVTDTQYF. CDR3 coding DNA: TGTGCCAGCAGCAAATCCTCGACTAGCGGGGTAACAGATACGCAGTATTTT.